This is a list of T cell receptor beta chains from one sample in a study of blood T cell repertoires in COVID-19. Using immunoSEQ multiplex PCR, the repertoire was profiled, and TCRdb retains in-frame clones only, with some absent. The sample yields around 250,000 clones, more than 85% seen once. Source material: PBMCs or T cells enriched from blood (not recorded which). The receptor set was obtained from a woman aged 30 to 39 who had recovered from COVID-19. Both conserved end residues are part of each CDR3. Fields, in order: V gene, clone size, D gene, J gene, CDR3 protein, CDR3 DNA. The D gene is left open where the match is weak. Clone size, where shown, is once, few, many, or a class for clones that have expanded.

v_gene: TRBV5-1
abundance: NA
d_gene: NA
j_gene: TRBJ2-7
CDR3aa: CASRRGGAYEQYF
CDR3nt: TGCGCCAGCAGGCGGGGTGGGGCTTACGAGCAGTACTTC

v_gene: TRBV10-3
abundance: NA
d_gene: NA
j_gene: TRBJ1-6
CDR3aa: CAISESETDISPLHF
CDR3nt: TGTGCCATCAGTGAGTCCGAGACCGACATCTCACCCCTCCACTTT

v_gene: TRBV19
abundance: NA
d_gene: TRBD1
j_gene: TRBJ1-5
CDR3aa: CASSVGTGGHQPQHF
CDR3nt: TGTGCCAGTAGTGTCGGGACAGGGGGGCATCAGCCCCAGCATTTT

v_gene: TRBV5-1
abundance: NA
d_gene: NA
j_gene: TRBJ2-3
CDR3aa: CASSAGSDTDTQYF
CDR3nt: TGCGCCAGCAGCGCCGGGAGCGACACAGATACGCAGTATTTT

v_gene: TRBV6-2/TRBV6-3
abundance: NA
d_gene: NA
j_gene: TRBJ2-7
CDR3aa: CASSYSGVGEQYF
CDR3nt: TGTGCCAGCAGTTACTCCGGAGTTGGCGAGCAGTACTTC

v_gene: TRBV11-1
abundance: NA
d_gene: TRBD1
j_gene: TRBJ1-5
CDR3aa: CASSLTGDRNQPQHF
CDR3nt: TGTGCCAGCAGCTTAACAGGGGATCGTAATCAGCCCCAGCATTTT

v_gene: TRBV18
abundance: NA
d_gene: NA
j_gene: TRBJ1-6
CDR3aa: CASSPPGAFNSPLHF
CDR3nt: TGTGCCAGCTCACCACCGGGGGCGTTTAATTCACCCCTCCACTTT

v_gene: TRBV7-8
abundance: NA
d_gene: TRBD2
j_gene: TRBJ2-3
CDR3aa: CASSEGTSGRTDTQYF
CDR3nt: TGTGCCAGCAGCGAAGGGACTAGCGGCCGCACAGATACGCAGTATTTT

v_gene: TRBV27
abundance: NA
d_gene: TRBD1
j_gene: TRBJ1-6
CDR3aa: CASSPSDRAWSPLHF
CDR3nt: TGTGCCAGCAGTCCCTCGGACAGGGCATGGTCACCCCTCCACTTT

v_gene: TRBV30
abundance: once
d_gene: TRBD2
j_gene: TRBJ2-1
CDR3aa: CAGGPLYNEQFF
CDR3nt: TGTGCGGGAGGGCCTCTTTACAATGAGCAGTTCTTC

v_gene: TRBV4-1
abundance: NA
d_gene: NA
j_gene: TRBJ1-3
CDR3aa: CASSQVRQSGDTIYF
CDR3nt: TGCGCCAGCAGCCAAGTGCGACAGTCGGGGGACACCATATATTTT

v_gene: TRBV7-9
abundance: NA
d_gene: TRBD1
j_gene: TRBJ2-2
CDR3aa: CASSLVLDRGFSGELFF
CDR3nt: TGTGCCAGCAGCTTAGTTCTGGACAGGGGATTCTCCGGGGAGCTGTTTTTT

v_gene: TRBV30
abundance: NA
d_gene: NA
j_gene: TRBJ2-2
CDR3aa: CAWSTGELFF
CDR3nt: TGTGCCTGGTCTACCGGGGAGCTGTTTTTT

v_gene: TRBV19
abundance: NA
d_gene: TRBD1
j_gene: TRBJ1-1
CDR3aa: CASSWDRGGNTEAFF
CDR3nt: TGTGCCAGTAGTTGGGACAGGGGTGGGAACACTGAAGCTTTCTTT

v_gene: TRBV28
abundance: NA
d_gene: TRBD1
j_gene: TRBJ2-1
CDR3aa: CASSPTPGQAYNEQFF
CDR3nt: TGTGCCAGCAGTCCCACCCCGGGACAGGCGTACAATGAGCAGTTCTTC

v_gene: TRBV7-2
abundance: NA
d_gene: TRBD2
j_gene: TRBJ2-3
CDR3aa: CASSLVGLADHTDTQYF
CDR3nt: TGTGCCAGCAGCTTAGTTGGACTAGCGGACCACACAGATACGCAGTATTTT

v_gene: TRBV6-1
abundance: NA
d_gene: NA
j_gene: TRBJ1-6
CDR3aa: CASSEVANINSPLHF
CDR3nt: TGTGCCAGCAGTGAAGTGGCAAATATCAATTCACCCCTCCACTTT

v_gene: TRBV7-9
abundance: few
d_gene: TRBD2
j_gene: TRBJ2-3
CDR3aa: CAVERGSTDTQYF
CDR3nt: TGTGCCGTCGAGCGGGGTAGCACAGATACGCAGTATTTT

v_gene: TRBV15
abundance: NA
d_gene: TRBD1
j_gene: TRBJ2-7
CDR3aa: CATTKDRGEHEQYF
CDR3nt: TGTGCCACTACGAAGGACAGGGGAGAACACGAGCAGTACTTC

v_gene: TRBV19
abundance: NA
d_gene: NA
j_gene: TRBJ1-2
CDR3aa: CASSRETPVRGYTF
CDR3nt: TGTGCCAGTAGTAGGGAGACCCCCGTGAGAGGCTACACCTTC

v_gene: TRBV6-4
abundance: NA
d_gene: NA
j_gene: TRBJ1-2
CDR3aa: CASSDSNRPHYGYTF
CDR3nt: TGTGCCAGCAGTGACTCGAACAGGCCGCACTATGGCTACACCTTC

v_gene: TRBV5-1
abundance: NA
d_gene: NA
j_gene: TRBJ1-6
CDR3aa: CASSLQSYNSPLHF
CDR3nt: TGCGCCAGCAGCTTACAGAGTTATAATTCACCCCTCCACTTT

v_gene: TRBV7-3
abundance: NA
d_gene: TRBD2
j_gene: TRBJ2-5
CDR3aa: CASSESSGQETQYF
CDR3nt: TGTGCCAGCAGCGAGTCTAGCGGCCAAGAGACCCAGTACTTC

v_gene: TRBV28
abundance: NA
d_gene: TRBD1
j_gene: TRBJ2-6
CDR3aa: CASRQGAAGANVLTF
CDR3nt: TGTGCCAGCAGGCAGGGGGCTGCTGGGGCCAACGTCCTGACTTTC

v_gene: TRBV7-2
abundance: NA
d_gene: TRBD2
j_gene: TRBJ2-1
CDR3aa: CASSWSSGREQFF
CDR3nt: TGTGCCAGCAGCTGGTCTAGCGGGAGGGAGCAGTTCTTC

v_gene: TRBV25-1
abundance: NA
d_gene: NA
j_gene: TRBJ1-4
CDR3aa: CASSDSGTYNEKLFF
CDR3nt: TGTGCCAGCAGTGATTCAGGGACTTACAATGAAAAACTGTTTTTT

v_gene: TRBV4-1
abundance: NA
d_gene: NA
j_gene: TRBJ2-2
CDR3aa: CASSQDSSNTGELFF
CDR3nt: TGCGCCAGCAGCCAAGACAGTTCGAACACCGGGGAGCTGTTTTTT

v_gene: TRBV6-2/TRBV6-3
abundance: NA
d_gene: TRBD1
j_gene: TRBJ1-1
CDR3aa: CASSWTGHIMNTEAFF
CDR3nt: TGTGCCAGCAGTTGGACAGGGCATATAATGAACACTGAAGCTTTCTTT

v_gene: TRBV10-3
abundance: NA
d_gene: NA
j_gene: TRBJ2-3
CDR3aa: CAITKYEGTDTQYF
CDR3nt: TGTGCCATCACTAAATATGAAGGCACAGATACGCAGTATTTT

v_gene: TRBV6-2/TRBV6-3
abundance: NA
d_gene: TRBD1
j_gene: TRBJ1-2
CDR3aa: CASSYTGDYGYTF
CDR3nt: TGTGCCAGCAGTTACACAGGGGACTATGGCTACACCTTC

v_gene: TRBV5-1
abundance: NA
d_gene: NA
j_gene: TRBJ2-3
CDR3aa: CASSLGSGSDTQYF
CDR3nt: TGCGCCAGCAGCTTGGGAAGCGGTTCAGATACGCAGTATTTT

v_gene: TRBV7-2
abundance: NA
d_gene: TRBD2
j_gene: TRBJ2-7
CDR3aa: CASSVGLAGALYEQYF
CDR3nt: TGTGCCAGCAGCGTGGGACTAGCGGGAGCTCTCTACGAGCAGTACTTC

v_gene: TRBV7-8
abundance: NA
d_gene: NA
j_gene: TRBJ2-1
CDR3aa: CASSGQLGVSYNEQFF
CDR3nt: TGTGCCAGCAGCGGTCAGCTCGGGGTATCCTACAATGAGCAGTTCTTC

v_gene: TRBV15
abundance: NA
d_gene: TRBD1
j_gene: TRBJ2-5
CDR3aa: CATSRETGFTKTQYF
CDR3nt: TGTGCCACCAGCAGAGAGACAGGGTTCACAAAGACCCAGTACTTC

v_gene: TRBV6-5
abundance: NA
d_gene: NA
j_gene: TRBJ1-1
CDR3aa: CASSTSVHYTEAFF
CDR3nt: TGTGCCAGCTCCACGTCAGTCCATTACACTGAAGCTTTCTTT

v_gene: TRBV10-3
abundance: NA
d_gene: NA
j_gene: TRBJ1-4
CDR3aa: CAISERGPGEKLFF
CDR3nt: TGTGCCATCAGTGAAAGGGGTCCGGGTGAAAAACTGTTTTTT

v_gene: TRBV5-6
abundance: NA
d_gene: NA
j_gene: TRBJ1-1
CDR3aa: CASSFEGIRNTEAFF
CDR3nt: TGTGCCAGCAGCTTTGAGGGAATCAGGAACACTGAAGCTTTCTTT

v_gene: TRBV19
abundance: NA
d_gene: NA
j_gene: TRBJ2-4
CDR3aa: CASTGNRDIQYF
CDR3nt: TGTGCCAGTACTGGAAACCGGGACATTCAGTACTTC

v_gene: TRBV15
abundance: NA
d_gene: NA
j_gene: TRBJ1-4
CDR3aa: CATSRGANEKLFF
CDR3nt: TGTGCCACCAGCAGAGGGGCAAATGAAAAACTGTTTTTT

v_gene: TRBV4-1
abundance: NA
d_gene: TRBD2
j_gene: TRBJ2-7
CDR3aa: CASSQYSGRASREQYF
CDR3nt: TGCGCCAGCAGCCAGTATAGCGGGAGGGCCTCGAGGGAGCAGTACTTC

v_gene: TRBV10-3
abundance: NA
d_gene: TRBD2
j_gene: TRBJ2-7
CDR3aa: CAIGLAGRSSYEQYF
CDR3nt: TGTGCCATCGGACTAGCGGGCCGAAGCTCCTACGAGCAGTACTTC

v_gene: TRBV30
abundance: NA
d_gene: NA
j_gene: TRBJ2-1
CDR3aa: CAWSPGSAYNEQFF
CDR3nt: TGTGCCTGGAGTCCAGGGTCGGCCTACAATGAGCAGTTCTTC

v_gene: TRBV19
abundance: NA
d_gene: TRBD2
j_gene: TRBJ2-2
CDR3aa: CASSLTSGNTGELFF
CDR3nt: TGTGCCAGTAGTCTTACTAGCGGAAACACCGGGGAGCTGTTTTTT

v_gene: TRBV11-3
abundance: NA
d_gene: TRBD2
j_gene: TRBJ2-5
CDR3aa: CASSLGGTSQETQYF
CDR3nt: TGTGCCAGCAGCTTAGGGGGGACTAGCCAAGAGACCCAGTACTTC

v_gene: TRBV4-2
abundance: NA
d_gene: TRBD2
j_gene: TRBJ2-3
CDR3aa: CASSQEKRLAPGDTQYF
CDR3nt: TGTGCCAGCAGCCAAGAAAAGCGACTAGCGCCGGGGGATACGCAGTATTTT

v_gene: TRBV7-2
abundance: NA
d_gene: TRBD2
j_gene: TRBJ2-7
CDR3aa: CASSAQTTSSAQYF
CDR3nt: TGTGCCAGCAGCGCTCAAACGACTAGCTCTGCGCAGTACTTC

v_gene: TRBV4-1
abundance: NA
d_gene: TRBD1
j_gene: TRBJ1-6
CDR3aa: CASSHRDREGSPLHF
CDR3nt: TGCGCCAGCAGCCACCGGGACAGGGAGGGTTCACCCCTCCACTTT

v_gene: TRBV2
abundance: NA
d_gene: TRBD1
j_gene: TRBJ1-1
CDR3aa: CASSDRVLNTEAFF
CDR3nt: TGTGCCAGCAGCGACAGGGTTTTGAACACTGAAGCTTTCTTT

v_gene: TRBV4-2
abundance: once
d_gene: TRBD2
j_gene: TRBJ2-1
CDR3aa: CASSQDPRGRAHNEQFF
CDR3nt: TGTGCCAGCAGCCAAGATCCGCGCGGGAGGGCGCACAATGAGCAGTTCTTC

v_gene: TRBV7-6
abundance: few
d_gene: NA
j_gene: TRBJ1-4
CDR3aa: CASSLAISPVEKLFF
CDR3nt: TGTGCCAGCAGCTTAGCGATATCCCCGGTTGAAAAACTGTTTTTT

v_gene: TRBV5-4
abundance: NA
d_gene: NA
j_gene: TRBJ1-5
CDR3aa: CASSFFNQPQHF
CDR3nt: TGTGCCAGCAGCTTCTTCAATCAGCCCCAGCATTTT

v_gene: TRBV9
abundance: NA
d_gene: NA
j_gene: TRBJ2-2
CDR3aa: CASSVATGRLDSGELFF
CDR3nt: TGTGCCAGCAGCGTAGCTACTGGGAGACTAGATAGCGGGGAGCTGTTTTTT

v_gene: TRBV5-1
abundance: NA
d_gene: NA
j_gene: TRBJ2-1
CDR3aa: CASSLVRAEQFF
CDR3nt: TGCGCCAGCAGCTTGGTCAGGGCCGAGCAGTTCTTC

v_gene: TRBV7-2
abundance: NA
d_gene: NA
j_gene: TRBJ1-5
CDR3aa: CASAKGQYSNQPQHF
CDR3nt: TGTGCCAGCGCCAAAGGACAGTATAGCAATCAGCCCCAGCATTTT